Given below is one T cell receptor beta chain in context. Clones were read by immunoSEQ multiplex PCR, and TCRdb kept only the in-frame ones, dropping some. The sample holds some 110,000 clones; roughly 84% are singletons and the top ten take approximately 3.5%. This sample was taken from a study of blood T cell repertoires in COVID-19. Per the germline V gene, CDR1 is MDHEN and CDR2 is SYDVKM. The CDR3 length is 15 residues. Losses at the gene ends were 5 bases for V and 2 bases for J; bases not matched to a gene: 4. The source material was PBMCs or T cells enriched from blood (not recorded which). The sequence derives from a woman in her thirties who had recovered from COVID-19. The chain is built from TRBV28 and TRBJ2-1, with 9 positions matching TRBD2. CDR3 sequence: CASSQGLAAYNEQFF. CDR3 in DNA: TGTGCCAGCAGTCAGGGACTAGCAGCCTACAATGAGCAGTTCTTC.